Included here is one T cell receptor (beta chain) sequence, with context. Its specificity is not known. The entry originates in a study of T cells in tuberculosis. Study at large: A South African cohort included IGRA-negative adolescents, latently infected IGRA-positive adolescents and adults with active tuberculosis. General study results and limits: Shorter CDR3-alpha in active tuberculosis partly drove smaller distances. Using the GMM-specific repertoire gave 85% to 90% accuracy versus around 74% with motifs.

Profiled with immunoSEQ multiplex PCR; TCRdb holds only in-frame clones, not every one. Here the sample spans some 31,000 clones, about 92% being singletons. CDR3 length: 16 amino acids. V trimming: 6 bases; J trimming: 5 bases; junction bases outside the gene matches: 13. Germline CDR1 is MNHEY and CDR2 is SMNVEV (reference sequence). The origin of this receptor is a donor aged 10-35 years with latent tuberculosis or without tuberculosis infection. The sample comprised PBMCs. The rearrangement links TRBV27 to TRBJ1-2, with TRBD1 matching 9 bases. The CDR3 sequence: CASSNTGQGTDYGYTF. The CDR3 region has the DNA TGTGCCAGCAGCAACACAGGACAGGGGACTGATTATGGCTACACCTTC.